What follows are 21 T cell receptor beta chains derived from one specimen sequenced in a study of T cell clonotyping in hematopoietic cell transplantation. Assay: immunoSEQ multiplex PCR; the TCRdb copy retains only in-frame clones and omits some. This sample has 5,000 to 6,000 clones; around four fifths occur once, and the top ten carry 27%. The sample in question was PBMCs, obtained 100 days after allogeneic stem cell transplant. These TCRs come from a male patient aged 45-60 years who had an allogeneic stem cell transplant from an unrelated donor, so the T cells may come from the graft donor. Some clones in this sample may be carry-over from other donors' samples.

The V and J genes are TRBV28 and TRBJ1-2; 8 bases are a match to TRBD1. The V and J ends lost 5 bases and 4 bases, in that order; junction bases with no gene match: 3. Germline CDR1 and CDR2: MDHEN and SYDVKM. The length of the CDR3 is 13 residues. The CDR3, as DNA: TGTGCCAGCAGTCTGGACAGGGTCTATGGCTACACCTTC. Protein sequence: CASSLDRVYGYTF.

This clone was observed a few times. The chain is built from TRBV11-2 and TRBJ1-4, with D possibly TRBD1 on 6 matching bases. Germline lookup yields CDR1 SGHAT and CDR2 FQNNGV. The CDR3 loop spans 14 amino acids. V gave up 2 bases and J gave up 8 bases, with 12 bases separating them. Written as DNA, the CDR3 is TGTGCCAGCAGCTTACGGCCAGGGGTCGAAAAACTGTTTTTT. Translating it yields CASSLRPGVEKLFF. The full variable domain, in which reference TRBV11-2 and TRBJ1-4 provide the parts outside the CDR3, is EAGVAQSPRYKIIEKRQSVAFWCNPISGHATLYWYQQILGQGPKLLIQFQNNGVVDDSQLPKDRFSAERLKGVDSTLKIQPAKLEDSAVYLCASSLRPGVEKLFFGSGTQLSVL.

This clone showed up just a few times. The rearrangement links TRBV2 to TRBJ1-2; D remains ambiguous. Trimming removed 8 bases at V and 4 bases at J, with 14 bases between. CDR1 and CDR2 from the germline V gene are SNHLY and FYNNEI. This CDR3 is built from 13 residues. For the CDR3, the DNA is TGTGCCAGCCGGGAAGCGGAGATCTATGGCTACACCTTC. Protein product: CASREAEIYGYTF.

V gene TRBV9 combines with J gene TRBJ1-1; D call uncertain. The germline gives CDR1 SGDLS, CDR2 YYNGEE. The CDR3 has 12 residues. The V and J ends lost 0 bases and 3 bases respectively, with 3 bases between them. The CDR3, as DNA: TGTGCCAGCAGCGTAGGAGACACTGAAGCTTTCTTT. Residues: CASSVGDTEAFF.

V and J are TRBV29-1 and TRBJ1-2, with D possibly TRBD1 on 5 matching bases. The CDR3 spans 13 residues. V was trimmed by 2 bases and J by 4 bases, leaving 11 bases between them. Germline CDR1 is SQVTM and CDR2 is ANQGSEA. CDR3: CSVETGELYGYTF. The CDR3 bases are TGCAGCGTTGAAACAGGCGAACTCTATGGCTACACCTTC.

This chain uses TRBV5-1 with TRBJ1-1, with a possible D match to TRBD1 (6 bases). Between the trimmed V and J ends, which lost 2 bases and 0 bases, there was a span of 14 bases. Germline V gene sequence: CDR1 SGHRS, CDR2 YFSETQ. This CDR3 has 16 amino acids. DNA for the CDR3: TGCGCCAGCAGCTTCGGGGATACAGGGTTGAACACTGAAGCTTTCTTT. Translation: CASSFGDTGLNTEAFF.

The chain recombines TRBV6-6 with TRBJ2-6; possible D gene TRBD2, 6 bases. Germline V gene lookup returns CDR1 MNHNY and CDR2 SVGAGI (reference sequence). V lost 5 bases and J lost 2, with 7 bases in between. The CDR3 contains 14 residues. CDR3 loop: CASSRGTGANVLTF. CDR3 in DNA: TGTGCCAGCAGTCGCGGGACTGGGGCCAACGTCCTGACTTTC.

This clone was picked up a small number of times. The gene calls are TRBV30 and TRBJ1-2; tentatively, D is TRBD1 (5 bases). The V and J ends lost 3 bases and 4 bases respectively, with 6 bases between them. Germline V CDR1 and CDR2: GTSNPN, SVGIG (reference sequence). CDR3 size: 11 residues. The DNA for the CDR3 is TGTGCCTGGAGGACAGCCTATGGCTACACCTTC. It encodes CAWRTAYGYTF.

The rearrangement uses TRBV28 and TRBJ2-5; D might be TRBD1 (5 bases). Germline CDR1 reads MDHEN; CDR2 reads SYDVKM. The CDR3 loop spans 14 amino acids. Trimming shortened V by 2 bases and J by 5 bases, and 12 bases separated the two germline ends. In DNA, the CDR3 is TGTGCCAGCAGTTTACTGTCCGCAGGGGAGACCCAGTACTTC. It encodes CASSLLSAGETQYF.

This sequence joins TRBV7-9 and TRBJ1-2, with 8 bases aligning to TRBD1. The CDR3 is 13 residues long. The V gene end was trimmed by 5 bases and the J gene end by 8 bases; junction bases not matched to a gene: 7. Per germline, CDR1 SEHNR and CDR2 FQNEAQ (reference sequence). The chain's CDR3 is CASSPGQGGGYTF. The DNA of the CDR3 is TGTGCCAGCAGCCCCGGACAGGGAGGGGGCTACACCTTC. The full variable domain, completed using reference TRBV7-9 and TRBJ1-2, is DTGVSQNPRHKITKRGQNVTFRCDPISEHNRLYWYRQTLGQGPEFLTYFQNEAQLEKSRLLSDRFSAERPKGSFSTLEIQRTEQGDSAMYLCASSPGQGGGYTFGSGTRLTVV.

The rearrangement links TRBV6-5 to TRBJ1-1; D remains unclear. Germline lookup yields CDR1 MNHEY and CDR2 SVGAGI. This CDR3 is built from 13 residues. V was shortened by 8 bases and J by 3 bases, with 13 bases between the two germline ends. CDR3 protein: CASGRTGYTEAFF. Written as DNA, the CDR3 is TGTGCCAGCGGGCGGACCGGCTACACTGAAGCTTTCTTT.

The sample holds a few counts of this clone. This chain joins TRBV7-3 and TRBJ2-3; perhaps TRBD1 as D (5 bases). The V end was cut by 1 base, the J end by 5 bases, with 10 bases between. Germline CDR1 reads SGHTA; CDR2 reads FQGTGA. There are 14 residues in the CDR3. CDR3 residues: CASSLRGIIDTQYF. CDR3 nucleotides: TGTGCCAGCAGCTTAAGGGGCATCATAGATACGCAGTATTTT.

The V gene is TRBV7-2, the J gene TRBJ2-5; D is ambiguous. Germline-derived CDR1 and CDR2 are SGHTA and FQGNSA. V gave up 2 bases and J gave up 5 bases, with 9 bases separating them. CDR3 length: 13 amino acids. DNA of the CDR3: TGTGCCAGCAGCTTATATAGCCGGGAGACCCAGTACTTC. The encoded protein is CASSLYSRETQYF.

About this clone: The junction does not match germline at one end; this may be a read error. The CDR3 sequence: CASSFLNGYHSGYTF. The DNA for the CDR3 is TGTGCCAGCAGCTTCCTTAATGGTTACCACTCTGGCTACACCTTC. The chain recombines TRBV5-1 with TRBJ1-2; D gene ambiguous. CDR1 and CDR2 (germline): SGHRS, YFSETQ. The CDR3 consists of 15 residues.

The CDR3 bases are TGTGCCAGCAGCGCCCCGGGACAGGGGGCCGGCTACACCTTC. Translation: CASSAPGQGAGYTF. This chain connects TRBV9 to TRBJ1-2, with 12 nucleotides matching TRBD1. The CDR3 has 14 residues. V was clipped by 3 bases and J by 8 bases; unmatched bases: 5. From germline, CDR1 is SGDLS and CDR2 YYNGEE.

The gene calls are TRBV6-6 and TRBJ2-1, with D perhaps matching TRBD1 or TRBD2 (5 bases each). CDR1 and CDR2 from the germline V gene are MNHNY and SVGAGI (reference sequence). The CDR3 is 15 residues long. V was pared by 5 bases and J by 15 bases, with 26 bases between. As DNA, the CDR3 is TGTGCCAGCAGTCGAGGGGTCCGGAACGCAGGCACGCGGTTCTTC. Protein sequence: CASSRGVRNAGTRFF.

V usage is TRBV5-1 and J usage is TRBJ2-7, with D possibly being TRBD2 (5 bases). There are 12 residues in the CDR3. Deletions cut 4 bases from V and 4 bases from J, with 9 bases between. CDR1 is SGHRS and CDR2 is YFSETQ in the germline V gene. CDR3 sequence: CASSEADYEQYF. The CDR3 DNA sequence: TGCGCCAGCAGCGAAGCGGATTACGAGCAGTACTTC.

CDR3 nucleotide sequence: TGTGCCATCGTTCGGGACAGGGTAACCGGGGAGCTGTTTTTT. Encoded protein: CAIVRDRVTGELFF. V gene TRBV10-3 combines with J gene TRBJ2-2; 9 nucleotides agree with TRBD1. Per germline, CDR1 ENHRY and CDR2 SYGVKD. The CDR3 consists of 14 residues. V trimming: 8 bases; J trimming: 5 bases; junction bases outside the gene matches: 6.

This clone was seen more than once but under ten times. V is TRBV4-1 and J is TRBJ2-1; D is possibly TRBD1 (6 bases). This CDR3 has 13 amino acids. Germline V gene data show CDR1 as MGHRA and CDR2 as YSYEKL. The V end lost 5 bases, the J end lost 1 base, and 6 bases lay between the germline ends. The CDR3 sequence: CASSTGSYNEQFF. The CDR3 DNA follows: TGCGCCAGCAGCACAGGGTCCTACAATGAGCAGTTCTTC.

Written as DNA, the CDR3 is TGTGCCAGCAGCCAAGATTCAGGCCTTGAAGCTTTCTTT. This gives the protein CASSQDSGLEAFF. V and J are TRBV14 and TRBJ1-1; D unresolved. Deletions cut 0 bases from V and 7 bases from J, with 9 bases between. The CDR3 is 13 residues long. Germline CDR1 reads SGHDN; CDR2 reads FVKESK. Complete variable domain (other parts from reference TRBV14 and TRBJ1-1): EAGVTQFPSHSVIEKGQTVTLRCDPISGHDNLYWYRRVMGKEIKFLLHFVKESKQDESGMPNNRFLAERTGGTYSTLKVQPAELEDSGVYFCASSQDSGLEAFFGQGTRLTVV.

The J gene is TRBJ1-2, the V gene TRBV19; 7 bases are shared with TRBD1. This CDR3 has 16 residues. Trimming at V came to 4 bases and at J to 4 bases, leaving 12 bases not matched to a gene. Germline CDR1 LNHDA, CDR2 SQIVND (reference sequence). The DNA of the CDR3 is TGTGCCAGTAGTAACCGGGACAGTCCCTACCTCTATGGCTACACCTTC. Amino acids: CASSNRDSPYLYGYTF.